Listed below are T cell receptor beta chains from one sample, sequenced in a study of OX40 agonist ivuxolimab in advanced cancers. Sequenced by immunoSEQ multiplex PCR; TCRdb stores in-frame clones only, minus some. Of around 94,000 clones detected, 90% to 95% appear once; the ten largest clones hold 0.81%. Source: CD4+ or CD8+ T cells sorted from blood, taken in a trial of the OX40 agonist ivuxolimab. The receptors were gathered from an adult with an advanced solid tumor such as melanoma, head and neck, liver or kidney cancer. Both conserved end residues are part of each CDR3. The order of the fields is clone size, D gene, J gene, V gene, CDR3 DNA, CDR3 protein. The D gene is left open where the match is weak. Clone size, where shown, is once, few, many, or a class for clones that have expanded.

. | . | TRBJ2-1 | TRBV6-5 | TGTGCCAGCAGTTACGGCAGGACAGCTTCTGAGCAGTTCTTC | CASSYGRTASEQFF
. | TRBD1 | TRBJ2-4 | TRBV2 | TGTGCCAGCAGCTACGACAGGGTGAACATTCAGTACTTC | CASSYDRVNIQYF
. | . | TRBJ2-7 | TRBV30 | TGTGCCTGGACTCAAAACCTAGCGCACTCCTACGAGCAGTACTTC | CAWTQNLAHSYEQYF
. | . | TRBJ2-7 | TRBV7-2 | TGTGCCAGCAGCTTAGAAGGTGGATACGAGCAGTACTTC | CASSLEGGYEQYF
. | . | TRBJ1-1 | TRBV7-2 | TGTGCCAGCAGACGGGTTTTGAACACTGAAGCTTTCTTT | CASRRVLNTEAFF
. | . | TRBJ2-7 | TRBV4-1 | TGCGCCAGCAGCCAACATTTAGCTTACGAGCAGTACTTC | CASSQHLAYEQYF
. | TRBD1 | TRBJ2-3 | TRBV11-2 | TGTGCCAGCAGCTTAGTACCGACAGGGGCAGATACGCAGTATTTT | CASSLVPTGADTQYF
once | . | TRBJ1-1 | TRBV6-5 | TGTGCCAGCAGTTACTCGACCAGACTCACTGAAGCTTTCTTT | CASSYSTRLTEAFF
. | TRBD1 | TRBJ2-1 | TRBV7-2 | TGTGCCAGCAGCGCGACCGGACAGGGGGCTGGTGAGCAGTTCTTC | CASSATGQGAGEQFF
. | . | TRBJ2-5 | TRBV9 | TGTGCCAGCAGCGTCATTACAGGCTCGCGAGAGACCCAGTACTTC | CASSVITGSRETQYF
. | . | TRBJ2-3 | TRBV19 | TGTGCCAGTAGTAAAGGCGGAGATACGCAGTATTTT | CASSKGGDTQYF
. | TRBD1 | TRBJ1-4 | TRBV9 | TGTGCCAGCAGCGTGTGGACAGGTGGTGCAACTAATGAAAAACTGTTTTTT | CASSVWTGGATNEKLFF
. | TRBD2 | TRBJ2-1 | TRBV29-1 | TGCAGCGTTGAAATTCGGCTAGCGGGGGACAATGAGCAGTTCTTC | CSVEIRLAGDNEQFF